The sequence of this T cell receptor beta chain was determined in a study of Ad26.COV2.S vaccination and SARS-CoV-2 variants. Study-level information: Donor got 5x10^10 or 1x10^11 viral particles of Ad26.COV2.S.

Treatment: over 15 received Ad26.COV2.S at low or high dose, single or two shots; 5 received placebo; per-sample allocation not given. Sampling occurred on day 63 after the first vaccine or placebo injection. The individual, an adult aged 18-55 years, was a donor in Boston. Generated by immunoSEQ multiplex PCR, the TCRdb table keeps only in-frame clones and is missing some. The table includes hundreds of thousands of clones, 89% detected once. General study results and limits: Total T cell responses may have been underestimated by the TCR breadth and depth analyses.

With regard to this clone: What it binds is not known.

The CDR3 runs 17 residues. Germline V lookup: CDR1 KGHDR, CDR2 SFDVKD. V dropped 2 bases and J dropped 4 bases, with 17 bases sitting between them. This sequence originates from a person between 18 and 60 years old who received the Ad26.COV2.S COVID-19 vaccine or a placebo. Source: peripheral blood, taken in a trial of Ad26.COV2.S vaccine versus placebo. This chain links TRBV24-1 with TRBJ2-1, with D possibly matching TRBD1 (6 bases). CDR3 residues: CATSDYSLQGRYNEQFF. The CDR3 DNA reads TGTGCCACCAGTGATTATTCGCTACAGGGCCGGTACAATGAGCAGTTCTTC.